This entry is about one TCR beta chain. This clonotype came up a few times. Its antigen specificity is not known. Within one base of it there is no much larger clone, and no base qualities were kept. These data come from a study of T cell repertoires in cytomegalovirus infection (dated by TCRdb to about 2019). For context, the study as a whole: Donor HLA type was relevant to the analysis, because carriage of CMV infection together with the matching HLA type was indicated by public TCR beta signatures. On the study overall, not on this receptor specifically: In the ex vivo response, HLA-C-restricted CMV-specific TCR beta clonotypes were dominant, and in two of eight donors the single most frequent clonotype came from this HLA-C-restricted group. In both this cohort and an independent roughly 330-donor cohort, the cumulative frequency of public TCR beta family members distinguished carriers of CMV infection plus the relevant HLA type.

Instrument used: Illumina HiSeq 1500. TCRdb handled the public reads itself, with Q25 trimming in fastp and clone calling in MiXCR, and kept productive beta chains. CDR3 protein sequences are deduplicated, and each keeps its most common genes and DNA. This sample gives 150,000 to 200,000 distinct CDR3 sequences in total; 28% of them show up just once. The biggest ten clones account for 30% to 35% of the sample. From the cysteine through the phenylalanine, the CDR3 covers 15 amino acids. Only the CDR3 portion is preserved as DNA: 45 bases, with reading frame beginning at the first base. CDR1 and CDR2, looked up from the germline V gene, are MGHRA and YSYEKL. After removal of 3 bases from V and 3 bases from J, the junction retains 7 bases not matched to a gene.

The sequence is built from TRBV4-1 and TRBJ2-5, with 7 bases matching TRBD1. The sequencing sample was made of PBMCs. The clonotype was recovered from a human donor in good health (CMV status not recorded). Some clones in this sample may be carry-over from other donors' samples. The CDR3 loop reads CASSHEWQGEETQYF. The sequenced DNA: TGCGCCAGCAGCCACGAGTGGCAGGGGGAAGAGACCCAGTACTTC.